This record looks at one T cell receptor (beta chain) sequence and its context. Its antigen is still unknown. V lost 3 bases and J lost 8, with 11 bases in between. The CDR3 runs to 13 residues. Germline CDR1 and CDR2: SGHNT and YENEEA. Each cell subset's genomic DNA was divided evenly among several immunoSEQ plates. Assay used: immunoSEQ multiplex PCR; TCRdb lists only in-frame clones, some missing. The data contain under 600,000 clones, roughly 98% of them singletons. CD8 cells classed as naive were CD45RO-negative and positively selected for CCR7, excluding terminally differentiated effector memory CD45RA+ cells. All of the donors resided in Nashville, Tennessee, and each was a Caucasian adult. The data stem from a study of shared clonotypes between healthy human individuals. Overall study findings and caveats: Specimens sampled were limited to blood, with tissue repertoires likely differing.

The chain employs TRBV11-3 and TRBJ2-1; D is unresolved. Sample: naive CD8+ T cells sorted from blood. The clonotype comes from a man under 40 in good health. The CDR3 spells CASSFRTLDEQFF. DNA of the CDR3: TGTGCCAGCAGCTTCCGGACCCTGGATGAGCAGTTCTTC. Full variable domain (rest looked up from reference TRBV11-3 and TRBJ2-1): EAGVVQSPRYKIIEKKQPVAFWCNPISGHNTLYWYLQNLGQGPELLIRYENEEAVDDSQLPKDRFSAERLKGVDSTLKIQPAELGDSAVYLCASSFRTLDEQFFGPGTRLTVL.